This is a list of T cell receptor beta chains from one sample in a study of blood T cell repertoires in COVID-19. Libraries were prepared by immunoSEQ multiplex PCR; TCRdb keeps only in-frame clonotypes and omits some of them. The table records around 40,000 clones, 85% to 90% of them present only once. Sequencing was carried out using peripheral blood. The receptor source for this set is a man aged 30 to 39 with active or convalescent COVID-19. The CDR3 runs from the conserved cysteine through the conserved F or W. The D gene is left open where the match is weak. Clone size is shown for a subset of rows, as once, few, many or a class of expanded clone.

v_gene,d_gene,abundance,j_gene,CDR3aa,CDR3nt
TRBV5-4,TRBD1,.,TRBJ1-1,CASSEGQGVHTEAFF,TGTGCCAGCAGCGAGGGACAGGGGGTCCATACTGAAGCTTTCTTT
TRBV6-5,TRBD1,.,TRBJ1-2,CASSYSRTGGSYGYTF,TGTGCCAGCAGTTACTCCAGGACAGGGGGTAGCTATGGCTACACCTTC
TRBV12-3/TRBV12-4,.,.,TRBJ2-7,CASSFGGTYEQYF,TGTGCCAGCAGTTTCGGCGGCACCTACGAGCAGTACTTC
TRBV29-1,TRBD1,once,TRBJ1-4,CSAQGQGTEKLFF,TGCAGCGCACAGGGACAGGGGACCGAAAAACTGTTTTTT
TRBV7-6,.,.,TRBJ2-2,CASSLEVAGTNTGELFF,TGTGCCAGCAGCTTAGAAGTGGCGGGGACGAACACCGGGGAGCTGTTTTTT
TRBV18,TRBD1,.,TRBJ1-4,CASSPTEGAEKLFF,TGTGCCAGCTCACCAACCGAGGGGGCGGAAAAACTGTTTTTT
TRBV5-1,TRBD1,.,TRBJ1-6,CASSLNPGQGPSPLHF,TGCGCCAGCAGTCTGAATCCGGGACAGGGGCCTTCACCCCTCCACTTT
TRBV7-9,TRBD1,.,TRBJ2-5,CASSLTTGSETQYF,TGTGCCAGCAGCTTAACGACAGGGTCGGAGACCCAGTACTTC
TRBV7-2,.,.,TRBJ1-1,CASSPKLGGRTEAFF,TGTGCCAGCAGCCCCAAACTGGGGGGGAGGACTGAAGCTTTCTTT
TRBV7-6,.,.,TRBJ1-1,CASSLGGPNTEAFF,TGTGCCAGCAGCTTGGGAGGGCCAAACACTGAAGCTTTCTTT
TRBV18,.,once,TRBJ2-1,CASSPGSYNEQFF,TGTGCCAGCTCACCAGGGAGCTACAATGAGCAGTTCTTC
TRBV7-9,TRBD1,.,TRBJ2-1,CASSPDRVNNEQFF,TGTGCCAGCAGCCCGGACAGGGTTAACAATGAGCAGTTCTTC
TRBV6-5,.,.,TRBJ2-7,CASTLREGYEQYF,TGTGCCAGCACCCTACGCGAGGGTTACGAGCAGTACTTC
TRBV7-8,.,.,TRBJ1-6,CASSSRGVVNSPLHF,TGTGCCAGCAGTTCCCGGGGGGTCGTGAATTCACCCCTCCACTTT
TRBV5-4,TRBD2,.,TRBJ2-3,CASSLASGRVVDTQYF,TGTGCCAGCAGCTTGGCTAGCGGGAGGGTGGTAGATACGCAGTATTTT
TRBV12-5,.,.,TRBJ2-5,CASCFLQETQYF,TGTGCTAGCTGTTTCCTCCAAGAGACCCAGTACTTC
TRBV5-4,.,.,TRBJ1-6,CASSSLAREGSPLHF,TGTGCCAGCAGCTCCCTGGCCAGGGAAGGTTCACCCCTCCACTTT
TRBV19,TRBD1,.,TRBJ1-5,CASRWTGLGNQPQHF,TGTGCCAGTAGATGGACAGGGTTGGGCAATCAGCCCCAGCATTTT
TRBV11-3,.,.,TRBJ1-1,CASSPDTHGPFF,TGTGCCAGCAGCCCCGACACCCATGGCCCTTTCTTT
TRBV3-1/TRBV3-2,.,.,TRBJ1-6,CASSQTSGGRSPLHF,TGTGCCAGCAGCCAAACGTCCGGGGGTCGTTCACCCCTCCACTTT
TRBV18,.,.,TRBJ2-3,CASSGDLTDTQYF,TGTGCCAGCTCAGGGGACTTAACAGATACGCAGTATTTT
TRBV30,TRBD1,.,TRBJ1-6,CAWTTGWNSPLHF,TGTGCCTGGACGACAGGGTGGAATTCACCCCTCCACTTT
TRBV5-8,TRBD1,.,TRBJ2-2,CASSKGTVANTGELFF,TGTGCCAGCAGCAAGGGGACAGTAGCGAACACCGGGGAGCTGTTTTTT
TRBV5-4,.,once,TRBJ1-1,CASSLETVNTEAFF,TGTGCCAGCAGCTTGGAAACGGTGAACACTGAAGCTTTCTTT
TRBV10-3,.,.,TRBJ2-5,CAISDRGETQYF,TGTGCCATCAGTGATCGGGGGGAGACCCAGTACTTC
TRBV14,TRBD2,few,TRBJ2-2,CASSQELAGVGELFF,TGTGCCAGCAGCCAAGAACTAGCGGGAGTCGGGGAGCTGTTTTTT
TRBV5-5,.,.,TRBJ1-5,CASSRGPNQPQHF,TGTGCCAGCAGCCGAGGTCCGAATCAGCCCCAGCATTTT
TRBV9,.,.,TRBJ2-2,CASGNREPTNTGELFF,TGTGCCAGCGGGAACCGGGAGCCGACGAACACCGGGGAGCTGTTTTTT
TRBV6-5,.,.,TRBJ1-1,CASSYSHGTEAFF,TGTGCCAGCAGTTACTCACACGGGACTGAAGCTTTCTTT
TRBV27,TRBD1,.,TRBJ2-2,CASKPTGATGELFF,TGTGCCAGCAAACCTACAGGGGCAACCGGGGAGCTGTTTTTT
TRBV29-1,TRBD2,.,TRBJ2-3,CSVGGVVGGLTDTQYF,TGCAGCGTCGGGGGGGTAGTGGGCGGACTCACAGATACGCAGTATTTT
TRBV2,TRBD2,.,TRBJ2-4,CASRDGTSGYIQYF,TGTGCCAGCAGGGACGGGACTAGCGGATATATTCAGTACTTC
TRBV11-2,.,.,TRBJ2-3,CASSYSVAGQNTDTQYF,TGTGCCAGCAGCTACAGTGTGGCGGGACAGAACACAGATACGCAGTATTTT
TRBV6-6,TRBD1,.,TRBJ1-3,CASSPSRQGGLWSAIYF,TGTGCCAGCAGTCCTTCCCGACAGGGCGGTTTGTGGAGCGCCATATATTTT
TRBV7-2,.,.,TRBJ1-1,CASSGGLSTEAFF,TGTGCCAGCAGCGGGGGACTGAGCACTGAAGCTTTCTTT
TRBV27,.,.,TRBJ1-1,CASSTGHRGDTEAFF,TGTGCCAGCAGTACGGGACATCGGGGGGACACTGAAGCTTTCTTT
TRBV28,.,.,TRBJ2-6,CASSLLRNSGVLTF,TGTGCCAGCAGTTTATTAAGAAACTCGGGCGTCCTGACTTTC
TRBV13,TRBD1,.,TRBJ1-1,CASSLGQGWTEAFF,TGTGCCAGCAGCTTAGGACAGGGGTGGACTGAAGCTTTCTTT
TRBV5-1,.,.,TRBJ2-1,CASSSGQGGNEQFF,TGCGCCAGCAGCTCAGGCCAAGGAGGAAATGAGCAGTTCTTC
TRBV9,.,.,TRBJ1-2,CASSVGSSGPESRGYTF,TGTGCCAGCAGCGTAGGTTCATCGGGTCCGGAGTCTCGCGGCTACACCTTC
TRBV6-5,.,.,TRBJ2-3,CASTSGEGPDTQYF,TGTGCCAGCACCTCGGGAGAGGGGCCAGATACGCAGTATTTT
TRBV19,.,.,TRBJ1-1,CASRWFEGDEAFF,TGTGCCAGTAGGTGGTTTGAGGGGGATGAAGCTTTCTTT
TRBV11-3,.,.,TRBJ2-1,CASSLDFGRDVRYNEQFF,TGTGCCAGCAGCTTAGATTTCGGGCGGGACGTGAGGTACAATGAGCAGTTCTTC
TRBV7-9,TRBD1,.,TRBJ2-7,CASSWDRNYEQYF,TGTGCCAGCAGCTGGGACAGGAATTACGAGCAGTACTTC
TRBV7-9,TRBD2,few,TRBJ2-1,CASSLLAGGPRYYNEQFF,TGTGCCAGCAGCTTATTAGCGGGAGGGCCGCGTTACTACAATGAGCAGTTCTTC
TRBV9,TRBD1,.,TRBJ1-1,CASSLGRGTVLSTEAFF,TGTGCCAGCAGCTTGGGAAGGGGGACAGTTTTATCCACTGAAGCTTTCTTT
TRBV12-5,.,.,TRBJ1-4,CASGSGVDEKLFF,TGTGCTAGTGGTTCCGGAGTTGATGAAAAACTGTTTTTT
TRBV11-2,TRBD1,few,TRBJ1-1,CASSLDLTGWDTEAFF,TGTGCCAGCAGCTTAGATCTGACAGGGTGGGACACTGAAGCTTTCTTT
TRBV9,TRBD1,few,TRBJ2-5,CASQGVQETQYF,TGTGCCAGCCAGGGGGTACAAGAGACCCAGTACTTC